This T cell receptor beta chain emerged from a study of PD-1 blockade in classical Hodgkin lymphoma. The time point denotes: cycle 4 day 1 (C4D1), after 6 weeks of nivolumab. All trial patients relapsed after autologous stem cell transplantation. Complete response, partial response or progressive disease constituted the best response categories observed. Generated by immunoSEQ multiplex PCR, the TCRdb table keeps only in-frame clones and is missing some. The table records approximately 27,000 clones, 82% of them present only once. In regard to this clone: Its antigen remains unidentified.

Trimming stripped 4 bases from V and 4 bases from J, with 14 bases between. CDR3 size: 15 residues. Germline-derived CDR1 and CDR2 are SEHNR and FQNEAQ (reference sequence). Findings and limits, study-wide: Nivolumab initiation under 1 year post-ASCT meant exclusion. A significant rise in TCR diversity was seen by C4D1 for CD4+ cells but not for CD8+ cells.

The V and J genes are TRBV7-9 and TRBJ1-5; D might be TRBD1 (5 bases). The sequenced sample was peripheral blood mononuclear cells (PBMCs), obtained before the fourth cycle of nivolumab. The receptor was isolated from a human donor with classical Hodgkin lymphoma. This CDR3 reads CASSSSRDENQPQHF. The CDR3 DNA reads as TGTGCCAGCAGCTCTTCCCGGGACGAAAATCAGCCCCAGCATTTT.